This is a list of T cell receptor beta chains from one sample in a study of T cell changes during pregnancy in multiple sclerosis. Libraries were prepared by immunoSEQ multiplex PCR; TCRdb keeps only in-frame clonotypes and omits some of them. Of about 22,000 clones listed, approximately 91% are singletons. This material consisted of CD4+ T cells from peripheral blood mononuclear cells, taken after pregnancy. All receptors come from a female donor in good health, enrolled as a control in a pregnancy study. Each CDR3 is given with its conserved first and last residue. The order of the fields is V gene, D gene, clone size, J gene, CDR3 DNA, CDR3 protein. A D gene is named only where the DNA matches it firmly. The size entry is marked missing in some rows and otherwise reads once, few, many or a size class.

v_gene: TRBV7-9; d_gene: TRBD2; abundance: -; j_gene: TRBJ2-5; CDR3nt: TGTGCCAGCAGCCCTAGCGGGGATAGACAAGAGACCCAGTACTTC; CDR3aa: CASSPSGDRQETQYF
v_gene: TRBV7-2; d_gene: -; abundance: -; j_gene: TRBJ1-6; CDR3nt: TGTGCCAGCAGCTTAGGGTTCCACCTCGGCTCCTATAATTCACCCCTCCACTTT; CDR3aa: CASSLGFHLGSYNSPLHF
v_gene: TRBV7-7; d_gene: TRBD2; abundance: -; j_gene: TRBJ2-1; CDR3nt: TGTGCTAGCAGCTCAGCGACTAGCGGGCGAGCGAGCGACAATGAGCAGTTCTTC; CDR3aa: CASSSATSGRASDNEQFF
v_gene: TRBV5-1; d_gene: -; abundance: once; j_gene: TRBJ2-7; CDR3nt: TGCGCCAGCAGGGCAGGGGTAAGCTCCTACGAGCAGTACTTC; CDR3aa: CASRAGVSSYEQYF
v_gene: TRBV30; d_gene: -; abundance: -; j_gene: TRBJ2-1; CDR3nt: TGTGCCTGGAGTGTAGCTAGAAACTACAATGAGCAGTTCTTC; CDR3aa: CAWSVARNYNEQFF
v_gene: TRBV2; d_gene: -; abundance: -; j_gene: TRBJ2-1; CDR3nt: TGTGCCAGCAGTGGGGATAGCGGCTACAATGAGCAGTTCTTC; CDR3aa: CASSGDSGYNEQFF
v_gene: TRBV5-6; d_gene: -; abundance: -; j_gene: TRBJ1-5; CDR3nt: TGTGCCAGCAGCTTGATGTTCGGATCAGGGGACAATCAGCCCCAGCATTTT; CDR3aa: CASSLMFGSGDNQPQHF
v_gene: TRBV6-5; d_gene: TRBD1; abundance: -; j_gene: TRBJ1-2; CDR3nt: TGTGCCAGCAGTTACTCGACAGGGATTAACTATGGCTACACCTTC; CDR3aa: CASSYSTGINYGYTF
v_gene: TRBV7-2; d_gene: TRBD1; abundance: -; j_gene: TRBJ1-2; CDR3nt: TGTGCCAGCAGCCCGCCCCTGACAGGGAACTACTATGGCTACACCTTC; CDR3aa: CASSPPLTGNYYGYTF
v_gene: TRBV29-1; d_gene: -; abundance: -; j_gene: TRBJ2-1; CDR3nt: TGCAGCGTTCAGATGCGGAGCTCCTACAATGAGCAGTTCTTC; CDR3aa: CSVQMRSSYNEQFF
v_gene: TRBV6-5; d_gene: -; abundance: -; j_gene: TRBJ2-2; CDR3nt: TGTGCCAGCAGTTACTCGCGGGCGGGAAACACCGGGGAGCTGTTTTTT; CDR3aa: CASSYSRAGNTGELFF
v_gene: TRBV11-1; d_gene: TRBD2; abundance: -; j_gene: TRBJ2-7; CDR3nt: TGTGCCAGCAGCCGCGGGACTAGCGGGACTCTTCTCTACGAGCAGTACTTC; CDR3aa: CASSRGTSGTLLYEQYF
v_gene: TRBV6-1; d_gene: -; abundance: -; j_gene: TRBJ1-1; CDR3nt: TGTGCCAGCAGGCGCACTGAAGCTTTCTTT; CDR3aa: CASRRTEAFF
v_gene: TRBV11-3; d_gene: -; abundance: -; j_gene: TRBJ2-3; CDR3nt: TGTGCCAGCAGCTTAGGCGGGACCACAGATACGCAGTATTTT; CDR3aa: CASSLGGTTDTQYF
v_gene: TRBV6-1; d_gene: TRBD1; abundance: -; j_gene: TRBJ1-2; CDR3nt: TGTGCCAGCAGGACAGGGCTTGGACCCGAGAATAGCTACACCTTC; CDR3aa: CASRTGLGPENSYTF
v_gene: TRBV7-9; d_gene: TRBD1; abundance: few; j_gene: TRBJ2-5; CDR3nt: TGTGCCAGCAGCTTAGCACAGGGGGGAGAGACCCAGTACTTC; CDR3aa: CASSLAQGGETQYF
v_gene: TRBV6-5; d_gene: -; abundance: -; j_gene: TRBJ1-1; CDR3nt: TGTGCCAGCAGTTACACAGACAGAGAAATGAGGGCTTTCTTT; CDR3aa: CASSYTDREMRAFF